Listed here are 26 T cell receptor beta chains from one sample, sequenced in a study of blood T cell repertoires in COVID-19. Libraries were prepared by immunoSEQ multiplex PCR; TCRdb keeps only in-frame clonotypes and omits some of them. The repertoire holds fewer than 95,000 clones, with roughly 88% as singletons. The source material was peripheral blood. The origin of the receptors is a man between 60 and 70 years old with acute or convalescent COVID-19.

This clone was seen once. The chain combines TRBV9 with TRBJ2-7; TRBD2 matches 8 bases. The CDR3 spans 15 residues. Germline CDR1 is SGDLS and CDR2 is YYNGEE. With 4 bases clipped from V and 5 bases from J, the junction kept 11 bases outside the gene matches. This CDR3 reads CASSPQLAGHHEQYF. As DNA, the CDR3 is TGTGCCAGCAGCCCCCAGCTAGCGGGTCACCACGAGCAGTACTTC.

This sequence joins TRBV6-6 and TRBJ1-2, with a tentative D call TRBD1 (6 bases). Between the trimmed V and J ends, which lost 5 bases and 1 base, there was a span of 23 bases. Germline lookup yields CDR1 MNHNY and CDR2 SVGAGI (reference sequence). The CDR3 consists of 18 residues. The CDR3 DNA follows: TGTGCCAGCAGTCCGGGAGGACAGCACCGATACTTTAACTATGGCTACACCTTC. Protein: CASSPGGQHRYFNYGYTF.

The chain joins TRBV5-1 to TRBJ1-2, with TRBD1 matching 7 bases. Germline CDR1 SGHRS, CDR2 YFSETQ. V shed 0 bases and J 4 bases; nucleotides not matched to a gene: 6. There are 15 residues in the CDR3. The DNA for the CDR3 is TGCGCCAGCAGCTTGGGGCAGGGGGTTGTCTATGGCTACACCTTC. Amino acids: CASSLGQGVVYGYTF.

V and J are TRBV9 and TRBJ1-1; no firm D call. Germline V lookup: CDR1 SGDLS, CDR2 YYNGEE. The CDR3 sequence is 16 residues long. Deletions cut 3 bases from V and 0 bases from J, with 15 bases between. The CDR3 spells CASSEPRGGMNTEAFF. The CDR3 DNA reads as TGTGCCAGCAGCGAGCCCCGGGGAGGAATGAACACTGAAGCTTTCTTT.

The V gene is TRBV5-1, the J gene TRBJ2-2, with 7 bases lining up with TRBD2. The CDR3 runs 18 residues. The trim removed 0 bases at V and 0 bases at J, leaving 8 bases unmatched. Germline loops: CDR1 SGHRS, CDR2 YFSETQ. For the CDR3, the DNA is TGCGCCAGCAGCTTGGTTGCTCGACGGGAGGCGAACACCGGGGAGCTGTTTTTT. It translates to CASSLVARREANTGELFF.

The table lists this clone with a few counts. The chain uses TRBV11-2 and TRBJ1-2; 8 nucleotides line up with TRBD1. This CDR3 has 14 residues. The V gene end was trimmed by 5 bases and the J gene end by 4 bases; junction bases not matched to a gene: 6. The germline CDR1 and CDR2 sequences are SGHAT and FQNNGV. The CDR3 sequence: CASSRDRSLYGYTF. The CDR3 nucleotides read TGTGCCAGCAGCAGGGACAGGTCCCTCTATGGCTACACCTTC.

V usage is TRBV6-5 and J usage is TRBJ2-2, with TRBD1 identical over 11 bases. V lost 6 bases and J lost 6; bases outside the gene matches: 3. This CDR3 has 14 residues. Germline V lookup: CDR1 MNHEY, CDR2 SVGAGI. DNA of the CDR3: TGTGCCAGCAGACCGGGACAGGGGGCCGGGGAGCTGTTTTTT. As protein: CASRPGQGAGELFF.

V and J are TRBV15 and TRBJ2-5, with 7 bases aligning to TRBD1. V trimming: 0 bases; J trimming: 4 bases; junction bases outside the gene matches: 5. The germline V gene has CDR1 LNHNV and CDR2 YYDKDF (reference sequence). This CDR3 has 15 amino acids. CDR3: CATSRDRGIGETQYF. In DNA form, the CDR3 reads TGTGCCACCAGCAGAGACAGGGGGATTGGAGAGACCCAGTACTTC.

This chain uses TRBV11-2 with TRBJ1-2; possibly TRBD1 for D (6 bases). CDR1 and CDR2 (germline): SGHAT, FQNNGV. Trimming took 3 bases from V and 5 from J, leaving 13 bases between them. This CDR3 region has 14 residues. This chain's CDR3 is CASSFRTEEYGYTF. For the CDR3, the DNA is TGTGCCAGCAGCTTCCGGACAGAAGAATATGGCTACACCTTC.

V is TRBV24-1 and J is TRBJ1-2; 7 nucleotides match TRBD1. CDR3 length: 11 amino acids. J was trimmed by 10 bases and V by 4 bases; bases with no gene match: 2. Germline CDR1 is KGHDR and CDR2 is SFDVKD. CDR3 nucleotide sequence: TGTGCCACCAGTGACACAGGGGTCTACACCTTC. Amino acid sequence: CATSDTGVYTF.

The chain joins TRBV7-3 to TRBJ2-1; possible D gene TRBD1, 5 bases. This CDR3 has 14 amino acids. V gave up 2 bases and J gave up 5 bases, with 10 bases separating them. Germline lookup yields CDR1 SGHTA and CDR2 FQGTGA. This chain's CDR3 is CASSLSGRNNEQFF. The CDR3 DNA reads TGTGCCAGCAGCTTATCAGGGCGGAACAATGAGCAGTTCTTC.

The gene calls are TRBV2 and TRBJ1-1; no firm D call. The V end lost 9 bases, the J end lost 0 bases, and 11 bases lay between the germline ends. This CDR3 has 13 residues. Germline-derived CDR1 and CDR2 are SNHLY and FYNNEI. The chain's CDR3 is CASCVGMNTEAFF. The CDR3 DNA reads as TGTGCCAGTTGCGTGGGCATGAACACTGAAGCTTTCTTT.

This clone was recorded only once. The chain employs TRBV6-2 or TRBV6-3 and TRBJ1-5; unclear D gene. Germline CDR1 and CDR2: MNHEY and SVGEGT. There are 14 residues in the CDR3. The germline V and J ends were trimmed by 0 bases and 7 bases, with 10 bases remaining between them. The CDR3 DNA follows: TGTGCCAGCAGTTACTCGAGGGTGGAGCAGCCCCAGCATTTT. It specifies CASSYSRVEQPQHF.

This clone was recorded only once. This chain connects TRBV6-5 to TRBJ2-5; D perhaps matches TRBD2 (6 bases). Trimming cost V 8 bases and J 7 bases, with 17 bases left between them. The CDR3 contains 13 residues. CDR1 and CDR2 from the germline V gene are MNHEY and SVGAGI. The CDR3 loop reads CASGGTRSGTQYF. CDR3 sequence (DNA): TGTGCCAGCGGCGGGACTCGGTCGGGGACCCAGTACTTC.

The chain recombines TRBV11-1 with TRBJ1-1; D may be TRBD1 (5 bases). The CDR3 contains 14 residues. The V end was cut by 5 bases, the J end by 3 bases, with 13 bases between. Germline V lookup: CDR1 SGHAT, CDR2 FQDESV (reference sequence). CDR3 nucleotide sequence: TGTGCCAGCAGCCGAGAAGGGGCCGACACTGAAGCTTTCTTT. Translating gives CASSREGADTEAFF.

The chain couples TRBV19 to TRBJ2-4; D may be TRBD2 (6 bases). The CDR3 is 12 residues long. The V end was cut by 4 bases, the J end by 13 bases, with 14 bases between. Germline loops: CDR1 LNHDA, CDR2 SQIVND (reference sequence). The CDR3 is CASSTRGGAQYF. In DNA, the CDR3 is TGTGCCAGTAGTACCCGCGGAGGGGCGCAGTACTTC.

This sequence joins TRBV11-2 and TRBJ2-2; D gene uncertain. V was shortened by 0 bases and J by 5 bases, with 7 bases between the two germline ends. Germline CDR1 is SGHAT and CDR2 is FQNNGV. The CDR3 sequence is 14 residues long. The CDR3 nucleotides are TGTGCCAGCAGCTTAGATAGTACTACCGGGGAGCTGTTTTTT. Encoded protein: CASSLDSTTGELFF.

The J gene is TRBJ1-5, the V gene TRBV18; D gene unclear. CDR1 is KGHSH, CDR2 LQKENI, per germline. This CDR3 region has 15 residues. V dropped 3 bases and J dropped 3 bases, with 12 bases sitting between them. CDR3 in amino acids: CASSPEVGYNQPQHF. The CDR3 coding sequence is TGTGCCAGCTCACCCGAGGTCGGGTACAATCAGCCCCAGCATTTT.

Written as DNA, the CDR3 is TGTGCCAGTAACGTGGTGGGCACGAACACTGAAGCTTTCTTT. This sequence encodes CASNVVGTNTEAFF. V gene TRBV19 combines with J gene TRBJ1-1; D unresolved. Germline V gives CDR1 LNHDA, CDR2 SQIVND (reference sequence). The CDR3 is 14 residues long. Trimming removed 7 bases from V and 1 base from J, with 13 bases in between. The whole variable domain, remainder taken from reference TRBV19 and TRBJ1-1, is DGGITQSPKYLFRKEGQNVTLSCEQNLNHDAMYWYRQDPGQGLRLIYYSQIVNDFQKGDIAEGYSVSREKKESFPLTVTSAQKNPTAFYLCASNVVGTNTEAFFGQGTRLTVV.

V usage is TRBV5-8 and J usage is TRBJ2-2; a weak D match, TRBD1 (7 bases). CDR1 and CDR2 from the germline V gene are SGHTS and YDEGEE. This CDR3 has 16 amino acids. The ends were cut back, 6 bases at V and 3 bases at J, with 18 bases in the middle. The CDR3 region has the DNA TGTGCCAGCAACCTCTATCAGGGGGGATACACCGGGGAGCTGTTTTTT. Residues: CASNLYQGGYTGELFF.

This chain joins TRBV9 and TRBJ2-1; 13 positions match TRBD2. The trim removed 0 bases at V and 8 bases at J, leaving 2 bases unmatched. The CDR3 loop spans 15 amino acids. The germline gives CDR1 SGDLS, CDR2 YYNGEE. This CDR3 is CASSVATSGGDEQFF. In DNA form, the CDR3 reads TGTGCCAGCAGCGTAGCCACTAGCGGGGGGGATGAGCAGTTCTTC.

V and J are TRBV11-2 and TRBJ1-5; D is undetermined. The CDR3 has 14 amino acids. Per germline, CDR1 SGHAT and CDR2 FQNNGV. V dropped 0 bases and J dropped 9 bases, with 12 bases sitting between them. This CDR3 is CASSLERGLGPQHF. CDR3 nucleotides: TGTGCCAGCAGCTTAGAGCGGGGTCTCGGGCCCCAGCATTTT.

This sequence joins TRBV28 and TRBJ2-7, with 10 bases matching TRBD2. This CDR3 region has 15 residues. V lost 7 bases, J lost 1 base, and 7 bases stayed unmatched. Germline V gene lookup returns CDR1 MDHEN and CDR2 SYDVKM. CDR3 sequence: CASTPSGSRSYEQYF. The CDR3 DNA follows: TGTGCCAGCACCCCTAGCGGGAGTAGGTCCTACGAGCAGTACTTC.

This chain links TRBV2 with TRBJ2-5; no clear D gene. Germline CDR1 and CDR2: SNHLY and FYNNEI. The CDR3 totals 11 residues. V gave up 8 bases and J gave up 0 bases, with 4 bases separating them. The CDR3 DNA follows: TGTGCCAGCCAGTACCAAGAGACCCAGTACTTC. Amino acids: CASQYQETQYF.

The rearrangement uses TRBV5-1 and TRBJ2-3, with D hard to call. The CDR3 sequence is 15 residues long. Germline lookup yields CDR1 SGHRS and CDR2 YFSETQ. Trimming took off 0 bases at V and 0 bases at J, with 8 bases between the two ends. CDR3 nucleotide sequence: TGCGCCAGCAGCTTGGATTCTATGAGCACAGATACGCAGTATTTT. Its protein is CASSLDSMSTDTQYF.

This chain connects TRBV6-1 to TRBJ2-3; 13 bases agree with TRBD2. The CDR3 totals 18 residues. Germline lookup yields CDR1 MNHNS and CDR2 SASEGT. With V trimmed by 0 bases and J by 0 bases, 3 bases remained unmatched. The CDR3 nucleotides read TGTGCCAGCAGTGAAGCACTAGCGGGGGGGGCTAGCACAGATACGCAGTATTTT. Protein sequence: CASSEALAGGASTDTQYF.